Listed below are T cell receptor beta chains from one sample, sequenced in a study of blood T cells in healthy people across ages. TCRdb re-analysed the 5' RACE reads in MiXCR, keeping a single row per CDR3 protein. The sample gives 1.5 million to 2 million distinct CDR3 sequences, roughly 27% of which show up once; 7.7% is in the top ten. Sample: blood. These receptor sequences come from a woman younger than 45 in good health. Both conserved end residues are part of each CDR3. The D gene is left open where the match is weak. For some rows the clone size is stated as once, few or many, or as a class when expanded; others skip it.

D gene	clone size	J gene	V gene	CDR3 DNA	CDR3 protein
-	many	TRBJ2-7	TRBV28	TGTGCCAGCAGTTTAGGGCAGTCGAACTACGAGCAGTACTTC	CASSLGQSNYEQYF
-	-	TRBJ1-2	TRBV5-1	TGCGCCAGCAGCTTGGAAAGGCCGGGGACTAACTATGGCTACACCTTC	CASSLERPGTNYGYTF
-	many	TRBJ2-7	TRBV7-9	TGTGCCAGCAGCGGGACATACAGCTCCTACGAGCAGTACTTC	CASSGTYSSYEQYF
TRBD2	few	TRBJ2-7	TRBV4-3	TGCGCCAGCAGCCAAGATCTGGGACTAGTCTACGGGCAGTACTTC	CASSQDLGLVYGQYF
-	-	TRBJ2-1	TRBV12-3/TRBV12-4	TGTGCCAGCACCCCCAGGGGCCCCCTGGCCTTCAATGAGCAGTTCTTC	CASTPRGPLAFNEQFF
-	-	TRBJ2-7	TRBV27	TGTGCCAGCAGTTGGGGATTCGAGCAGTACTTC	CASSWGFEQYF
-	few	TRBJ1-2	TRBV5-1	TGCGCCTCCACCTCTGGGCGCGGCTACACCTTC	CASTSGRGYTF
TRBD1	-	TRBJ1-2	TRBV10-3	TGTGCCATCAGTGATGAGGGGGACAGGGGGCAAAGGGGCTACACCTTC	CAISDEGDRGQRGYTF
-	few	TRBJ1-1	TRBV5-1	TGCGCCAGCAGCTTGACTCCAGAGAACACTGAAGCTTTCTTT	CASSLTPENTEAFF
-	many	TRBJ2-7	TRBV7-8	TGTGCCAGCAGCCCACGCCGGGACCGACGGGGCGAGCAGTACTTC	CASSPRRDRRGEQYF
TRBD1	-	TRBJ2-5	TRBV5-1	TGCGCCAGCAGGGTAGGGACAGGTCTTGAGACCCAGTACTTC	CASRVGTGLETQYF
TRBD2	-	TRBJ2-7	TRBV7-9	TGTGCCAGCAGCTTCATCGGACTAGCGGGCGCCTACGAGCAGTACTTC	CASSFIGLAGAYEQYF
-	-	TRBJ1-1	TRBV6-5	TGTGCCAGCAGGATAGGACAGATGAACACTGAAGCTTTCTTT	CASRIGQMNTEAFF
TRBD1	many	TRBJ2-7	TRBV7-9	TGTGCCAGCAGCGGACAGGGGACCCACGAGCAGTACTTC	CASSGQGTHEQYF
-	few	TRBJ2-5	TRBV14	TGTGCCAGCAGCCACCTGACTGGGCTTCAAGAGACCCAGTACTTC	CASSHLTGLQETQYF
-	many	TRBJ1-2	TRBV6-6	TGTGCCAGCACCCCGGGGGGGGTAACTTACTATGGCTACACCTTC	CASTPGGVTYYGYTF
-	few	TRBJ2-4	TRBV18	TGTGCCAGCTCATCGGACAGTTTAGTCAAAAACATTCAGTACTTC	CASSSDSLVKNIQYF
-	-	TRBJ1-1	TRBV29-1	TGCAGCGTTGAAGTTCGGAAGATGAACACTGAAGCTTTCTTT	CSVEVRKMNTEAFF
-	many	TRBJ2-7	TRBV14	TGTGCCAGCAGCCCTGGACTGTACGCCTACGAGCAGTACTTC	CASSPGLYAYEQYF
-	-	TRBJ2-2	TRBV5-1	TGCGCCAGCAGCCGCACAACTAGGAACACCGGGGAGCTGTTTTTT	CASSRTTRNTGELFF
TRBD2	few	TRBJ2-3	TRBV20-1	TGCAGTGCCGGAATACCGGGGGGGCCTTCTGATACGCAGTATTTT	CSAGIPGGPSDTQYF
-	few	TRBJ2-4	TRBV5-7	TGTGCCAGCAGCGAAGGGGTTGGAACCAAAAACATTCAGTACTTC	CASSEGVGTKNIQYF
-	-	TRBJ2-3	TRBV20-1	TGCAGTATTTGGGACTCGACCACAGATACGCAGTATTTT	CSIWDSTTDTQYF
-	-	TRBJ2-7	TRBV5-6	TGTGCCAGCAGCTCCCTACCCCCTAACTACAATGAGCAGTACTTC	CASSSLPPNYNEQYF
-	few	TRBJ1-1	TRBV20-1	TGCAGTGCTAGAGAAAGACAGCCTAAAGAAGCTTTCTTT	CSARERQPKEAFF
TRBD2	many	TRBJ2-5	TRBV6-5	TGTGCCAGCAGTTATTTAGCGGGGGGGCAAGAGACCCAGTACTTC	CASSYLAGGQETQYF
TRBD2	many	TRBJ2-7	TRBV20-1	TGCAGTGCTCGACCCCCGACTAGCGGAAACTACGAGCAGTACTTC	CSARPPTSGNYEQYF
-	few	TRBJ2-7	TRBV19	TGTGCCAGTAGTATCTACGCAGGGAACTACGAGCAGTACTTC	CASSIYAGNYEQYF
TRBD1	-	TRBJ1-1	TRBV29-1	TGCAGCGCATCCGACTCCGGGACAGGCGCCTTGGGGGCTTTCTTT	CSASDSGTGALGAFF
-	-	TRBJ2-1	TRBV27	TGTGCCAGCAGTTCGATGACTAGGCAGTTCTTC	CASSSMTRQFF
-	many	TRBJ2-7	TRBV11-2	TGTGCCAGCAGCTTTACCCTCCGGGCGGGGATCTACTACGAGCAGTACTTC	CASSFTLRAGIYYEQYF
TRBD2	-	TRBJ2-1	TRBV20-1	TGCAGTGCTAGTGGCTCGGATCCGGGACTAGCGCGTTCCGGGCAGTTCTTC	CSASGSDPGLARSGQFF
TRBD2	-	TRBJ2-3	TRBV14	TGTGCCAGCAGCCAGGCTAGCGGACTCACAGATACGCAGTATTTT	CASSQASGLTDTQYF
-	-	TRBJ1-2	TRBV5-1	TGCGCCAGCAGCTCCGCAAGAGGTGGACGTGGGAATGGCTACACCTTC	CASSSARGGRGNGYTF
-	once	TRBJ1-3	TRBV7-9	TGTGCCAGCGGCTTAGCGGGCAGCCACTCAATCTCTGGAAACACCATATATTTT	CASGLAGSHSISGNTIYF
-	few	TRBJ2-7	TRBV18	TGTGCCAGCTCACCGAGACAGGCCCGTAACTCCTACGAGCAGTACTTC	CASSPRQARNSYEQYF
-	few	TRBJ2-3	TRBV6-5	TGTGCCAGCCGGCGGGAAAACACAGATACGCAGTATTTT	CASRRENTDTQYF
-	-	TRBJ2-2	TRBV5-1	TGCGCCAGCAGCTTGCCTGGGGGTGTCACCGTGGAGCTGTTTTTT	CASSLPGGVTVELFF
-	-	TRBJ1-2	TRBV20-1	TGCAGTGCTAGTCTATTTCGGGGCTATGGCTACACCTTC	CSASLFRGYGYTF
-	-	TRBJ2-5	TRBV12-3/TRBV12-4	TGTGCCAGCACCACCGACTCTGGGGGCAGATCCTACGGGCAGTACTTC	CASTTDSGGRSYGQYF
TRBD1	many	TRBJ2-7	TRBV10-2	TGCGCCAGCAGCGAGCAGGGGGACGAGCAGTACTTC	CASSEQGDEQYF